This entry lists 28 T cell receptor beta chains sequenced from one sample in a study of blood T cell repertoires in COVID-19. The data were produced by immunoSEQ multiplex PCR, yet TCRdb's version contains in-frame clones alone and is incomplete. The sample yields around 190,000 clones, roughly 90% seen once. What was sequenced was PBMCs or T cells enriched from blood (not recorded which). The receptors shown here come from a man aged 18 to 35 with acute COVID-19.

The chain joins TRBV11-2 to TRBJ2-7, with 14 bases lining up with TRBD2. With 1 base clipped from V and 4 bases from J, the junction kept 6 bases outside the gene matches. The CDR3 totals 17 residues. Looked up from germline, CDR1 is SGHAT and CDR2 is FQNNGV. CDR3 loop: CASSLVYGTSGRYEQYF. The CDR3 region has the DNA TGTGCCAGCAGCTTAGTTTACGGGACTAGCGGGAGATACGAGCAGTACTTC. The whole variable domain, filled in from reference TRBV11-2 and TRBJ2-7, reads EAGVAQSPRYKIIEKRQSVAFWCNPISGHATLYWYQQILGQGPKLLIQFQNNGVVDDSQLPKDRFSAERLKGVDSTLKIQPAKLEDSAVYLCASSLVYGTSGRYEQYFGPGTRLTVT.

The chain has TRBV7-6 and TRBJ2-1; TRBD2 is a possible D gene (7 bases). V lost 4 bases and J 0 bases, leaving 16 bases between the germline ends. From germline, CDR1 is SGHVS and CDR2 FNYEAQ. The CDR3 length is 17 residues. CDR3 residues: CASSSPGGLSSYNEQFF. CDR3 sequence (DNA): TGTGCCAGCAGCTCCCCGGGGGGCCTGAGCTCCTACAATGAGCAGTTCTTC.

In this sample, this clone turned up once. The chain has TRBV6-5 and TRBJ2-7; D call uncertain. V was clipped by 4 bases and J by 5 bases, with 12 bases between them. CDR3 size: 13 residues. CDR1 and CDR2 (germline): MNHEY, SVGAGI. This CDR3 reads CASSFGLSDEQYF. CDR3 sequence (DNA): TGTGCCAGCAGTTTCGGATTAAGCGACGAGCAGTACTTC.

The V call is TRBV16, the J call TRBJ1-5; 7 bases agree with TRBD1. The CDR3 is 16 amino acids. Germline CDR1 is KGHSY and CDR2 is FQNENV. J was trimmed by 2 bases and V by 4 bases; bases with no gene match: 8. For the CDR3, the DNA is TGTGCCAGCAGCCCCTTTAAGGGGGCCGGCAATCAGCCCCAGCATTTT. It specifies CASSPFKGAGNQPQHF.

The chain employs TRBV2 and TRBJ2-2, with 10 bases that match TRBD1. Germline values: CDR1 SNHLY, CDR2 FYNNEI. The ends lost 1 base at V and 4 bases at J; junction bases unmatched: 0. CDR3 length: 15 residues. The DNA for the CDR3 is TGTGCCAGCAGTGAAGGGGACAGGGGCACCGGGGAGCTGTTTTTT. It is translated as CASSEGDRGTGELFF. The full variable domain, rest sourced from reference TRBV2 and TRBJ2-2, is EPEVTQTPSHQVTQMGQEVILRCVPISNHLYFYWYRQILGQKVEFLVSFYNNEISEKSEIFDDQFSVERPDGSNFTLKIRSTKLEDSAMYFCASSEGDRGTGELFFGEGSRLTVL.

The count of this clone is one. The gene calls are TRBV10-3 and TRBJ2-1; the match to TRBD2 covers 7 bases. In germline, CDR1 is ENHRY, CDR2 SYGVKD. J gave up 3 bases and V 3 bases, and 2 bases lay outside the gene matches. The CDR3 has 14 residues. In DNA, the CDR3 is TGTGCCATCAGTGACGCGGGAGACTACAATGAGCAGTTCTTC. Its protein is CAISDAGDYNEQFF.

This clone has more than one count but fewer than ten. This rearrangement joins TRBV7-8 to TRBJ1-1; D not certain. The V end lost 2 bases, the J end lost 1 base, and 11 bases lay between the germline ends. The CDR3 covers 15 residues. Germline CDR1 and CDR2: SGHVS and FQNEAQ. The CDR3 nucleotides read TGTGCCAGCAGCTTATTTGTTGAGGGGAACACTGAAGCTTTCTTT. This encodes CASSLFVEGNTEAFF.

The table lists this clone with a count of one. The V call is TRBV7-8, the J call TRBJ2-7, with 9 bases aligning to TRBD2. Losses at the gene ends were 1 base for V and 5 bases for J; bases not matched to a gene: 18. CDR3 size: 19 residues. Germline assignment: CDR1 SGHVS and CDR2 FQNEAQ. CDR3 in amino acids: CASSLERWASLAGTDEQYF. CDR3 bases: TGTGCCAGCAGCTTAGAGAGGTGGGCATCCCTAGCGGGAACGGACGAGCAGTACTTC. Using reference TRBV7-8 and TRBJ2-7 for the parts outside the CDR3, the full variable domain is GAGVSQSPRYKVAKRGQDVALRCDPISGHVSLFWYQQALGQGPEFLTYFQNEAQLDKSGLPSDRFFAERPEGSVSTLKIQRTQQEDSAVYLCASSLERWASLAGTDEQYFGPGTRLTVT.

The chain links TRBV30 to TRBJ2-3, with D possibly being TRBD2 (6 bases). CDR1 GTSNPN and CDR2 SVGIG come from the germline V gene (reference sequence). Trimming removed 2 bases at V and 6 bases at J, with 24 bases between. The CDR3 totals 17 residues. The CDR3 here is CAWSSGIIPAGMDTQYF. CDR3 nucleotide sequence: TGTGCCTGGAGTTCTGGTATCATTCCGGCGGGAATGGATACGCAGTATTTT.

This clone was observed once. V gene TRBV2 combines with J gene TRBJ1-2; D is undetermined. Trimming removed 6 bases at V and 4 bases at J, with 18 bases between. Germline CDR1 is SNHLY and CDR2 is FYNNEI. The CDR3 totals 15 residues. The CDR3 loop is CASSEGTANSYGYTF. In DNA form, the CDR3 reads TGTGCCAGCAGCGAGGGAACAGCCAACTCCTATGGCTACACCTTC.

The V call is TRBV5-6, the J call TRBJ2-5, with 10 bases aligning to TRBD1. V dropped 5 bases and J dropped 5; count of bases not matched to a gene: 9. This CDR3 comprises 15 residues. CDR1 and CDR2 (germline): SGHDT, YYEEEE. CDR3 DNA: TGTGCCAGCAGAGCCGGGACAGGGGATGGGGAGACCCAGTACTTC. It yields the protein CASRAGTGDGETQYF.

The chain is built from TRBV29-1 and TRBJ2-1; 7 positions match TRBD2. Trimming took 7 bases from V and 3 from J; bases not matched to a gene: 6. Germline V lookup: CDR1 SQVTM, CDR2 ANQGSEA. This CDR3 spans 13 amino acids. The CDR3 region is CSAAGGSYNEQFF. The CDR3 DNA is TGCAGCGCCGCGGGCGGGAGCTACAATGAGCAGTTCTTC.

This chain links TRBV3-1 (or the pseudogene TRBV3-2) with TRBJ2-1, with TRBD1 matching over 8 bases. The germline V gene has CDR1 LGHDT and CDR2 YNNKEL (reference sequence). Germline trimming cut 0 bases from V and 3 bases from J; bases unmatched to any gene: 4. The CDR3 is 16 residues long. This chain's CDR3 is CASSQDWDRSYNEQFF. The DNA for the CDR3 is TGTGCCAGCAGCCAAGATTGGGACAGGAGCTACAATGAGCAGTTCTTC.

The chain has TRBV28 and TRBJ1-1; D call uncertain. Germline V gives CDR1 MDHEN, CDR2 SYDVKM. The CDR3 covers 15 residues. Between the trimmed V and J ends, which lost 3 bases and 6 bases, there was a span of 17 bases. The CDR3 DNA is TGTGCCAGCAGTTTCGAGCACAGTTCTCTCGCTGAAGCTTTCTTT. Its protein product is CASSFEHSSLAEAFF.

V is TRBV19 and J is TRBJ2-5; weak D call: TRBD2 (6 bases). Germline CDR1 and CDR2: LNHDA and SQIVND (reference sequence). The CDR3 spans 16 residues. Trimming stripped 5 bases from V and 0 bases from J, with 16 bases between. The CDR3 bases are TGTGCCAGTAGTCCCCCTGTCGGGAGATACCAAGAGACCCAGTACTTC. This encodes CASSPPVGRYQETQYF.

The rearrangement uses TRBV19 and TRBJ2-1; 8 bases match TRBD2. This CDR3 is built from 15 residues. Trimming removed 10 bases from V and 0 bases from J; junction bases left unmatched: 8. The germline CDR1 and CDR2 sequences are LNHDA and SQIVND (reference sequence). The CDR3 loop reads CATPRGTSSYNEQFF. The CDR3 DNA reads TGTGCCACCCCGCGGGGGACTAGCTCCTACAATGAGCAGTTCTTC.

The CDR3 loop reads CASSLGQGMYTEAFF. The CDR3 DNA reads as TGTGCCAGCAGCTTAGGACAGGGCATGTACACTGAAGCTTTCTTT. V is TRBV7-9 and J is TRBJ1-1; 7 positions match TRBD1. The CDR3 covers 15 residues. J gave up 3 bases and V 1 base, and 5 bases lay outside the gene matches. Germline CDR1 and CDR2: SEHNR and FQNEAQ (reference sequence). The entire variable domain, with the rest obtained from reference TRBV7-9 and TRBJ1-1, is as follows: DTGVSQNPRHKITKRGQNVTFRCDPISEHNRLYWYRQTLGQGPEFLTYFQNEAQLEKSRLLSDRFSAERPKGSFSTLEIQRTEQGDSAMYLCASSLGQGMYTEAFFGQGTRLTVV.

This clone was counted a few times. The chain employs TRBV4-2 and TRBJ2-5, with TRBD1 matching 7 bases. J lost 1 base, V lost 1 base, and 6 bases had no gene match. The CDR3 consists of 16 residues. Germline lookup yields CDR1 LGHNA and CDR2 YNFKEQ. The CDR3, as DNA: TGTGCCAGCAGCCAAGCCATTGACAGGGTCCAAGAGACCCAGTACTTC. Amino acids: CASSQAIDRVQETQYF.

The chain has TRBV2 and TRBJ2-7; D possibly corresponds to TRBD2 (5 bases). Germline values: CDR1 SNHLY, CDR2 FYNNEI. V was pared by 5 bases and J by 3 bases, with 14 bases between. The CDR3 spans 14 residues. The CDR3 spells CASSPIGENYEQYF. DNA for the CDR3: TGTGCCAGCAGTCCTATCGGGGAGAACTACGAGCAGTACTTC.

The V and J genes are TRBV2 and TRBJ2-1; 15 nucleotides line up with TRBD2. V dropped 6 bases and J dropped 0; count of bases not matched to a gene: 6. The CDR3 is 18 residues long. The germline V gene has CDR1 SNHLY and CDR2 FYNNEI. CDR3 sequence reads: CASSAGTSGRSSYNEQFF. CDR3 coding DNA: TGTGCCAGCAGCGCCGGGACTAGCGGGAGGAGCTCCTACAATGAGCAGTTCTTC.

The genes are TRBV2 and TRBJ1-2; no clear D. Per the germline V gene, CDR1 is SNHLY and CDR2 is FYNNEI. The V end lost 7 bases, the J end lost 8 bases, and 11 bases lay between the germline ends. The CDR3 has 11 residues. CDR3 coding DNA: TGTGCCAGCACCCAAGGGAGAGGCTACACCTTC. This gives the protein CASTQGRGYTF.

Comment on this clone: The sample has other DNA sequences that encode this CDR3 too. The V and J genes are TRBV4-3 and TRBJ1-2; D call uncertain. Trimming took 1 base from V and 5 from J, leaving 5 bases between them. There are 12 residues in the CDR3. The germline V gene encodes CDR1 LGHNA and CDR2 YSLEER. This chain's CDR3 is CASSQGTYGYTF. DNA for the CDR3: TGCGCCAGCAGCCAAGGGACTTATGGCTACACCTTC.

The rearrangement links TRBV5-1 to TRBJ2-5; 9 nucleotides match TRBD1. Germline V gives CDR1 SGHRS, CDR2 YFSETQ. J was trimmed by 5 bases and V by 4 bases; bases with no gene match: 6. The CDR3 is 14 residues long. CDR3 bases: TGCGCCAGCAGCGCCGGGACAGGGAGTGAGACCCAGTACTTC. The encoded protein is CASSAGTGSETQYF.

This sequence joins TRBV11-2 and TRBJ2-3; the match to TRBD1 covers 8 bases. Germline CDR1 SGHAT, CDR2 FQNNGV. Trimming removed 3 bases from V and 2 bases from J; junction bases left unmatched: 4. There are 15 residues in the CDR3. In DNA form, the CDR3 reads TGTGCCAGCAGCTTCAGGGGGCCCTTCACAGATACGCAGTATTTT. This translates into CASSFRGPFTDTQYF.

The table lists this clone with a count of one. The genes are TRBV9 and TRBJ1-5; D is unclear. The germline gives CDR1 SGDLS, CDR2 YYNGEE. The V gene lost 3 bases and the J gene lost 0 bases, with 4 bases spanning the gap. This CDR3 spans 13 amino acids. The CDR3 here is CASSAYSNQPQHF. The CDR3 DNA reads TGTGCCAGCAGCGCGTATAGCAATCAGCCCCAGCATTTT.

This chain uses TRBV3-1 (or the pseudogene TRBV3-2) with TRBJ2-7; no definite D call. Between the trimmed V and J ends, which lost 1 base and 4 bases, there was a span of 8 bases. Germline CDR1 reads LGHDT; CDR2 reads YNNKEL (reference sequence). The CDR3 is made up of 13 amino acids. DNA for the CDR3: TGTGCCAGCAGCCAAGGTCTTACTTACGAGCAGTACTTC. Translation gives CASSQGLTYEQYF.

On this clone: This CDR3 is also generated by other DNA sequences in the sample. The rearrangement joins TRBV7-2 to TRBJ2-3, with TRBD2 matching over 9 bases. Trimming removed 5 bases from V and 3 bases from J; junction bases left unmatched: 6. CDR1 is SGHTA, CDR2 FQGNSA, per germline. CDR3 length: 15 residues. The CDR3 bases are TGTGCCAGCAGCCCAGGGACTAGCCGTACAGATACGCAGTATTTT. It translates to CASSPGTSRTDTQYF.

This chain joins TRBV28 and TRBJ2-3, with D possibly being TRBD1 (8 bases). Germline V gene data show CDR1 as MDHEN and CDR2 as SYDVKM. The CDR3 loop spans 16 amino acids. With 4 bases removed from V and 1 base from J, the gap between germline ends came to 15 bases. CDR3 amino acids: CASSYSTGGGTDTQYF. In DNA, the CDR3 is TGTGCCAGCAGTTACTCTACAGGGGGGGGCACAGATACGCAGTATTTT. Supplemented by reference TRBV28 and TRBJ2-3, the full variable domain reads DVKVTQSSRYLVKRTGEKVFLECVQDMDHENMFWYRQDPGLGLRLIYFSYDVKMKEKGDIPEGYSVSREKKERFSLILESASTNQTSMYLCASSYSTGGGTDTQYFGPGTRLTVL.